A single sample gave rise to the 21 T cell receptor beta chains below, sequenced in a study of metastatic and nonmetastatic thyroid tumors. Treatment of any kind had been given to no patient before thyroid surgery. TCRdb reanalyzed the PCR reads via MiXCR. The sample has 15,000 to 20,000 clones, 30% to 40% seen once. Sequences were obtained from tumor tissue. These receptors originate from a male donor with papillary thyroid cancer or a benign thyroid nodule (not recorded which). Some clones in this sample may be carry-over from other donors' samples.

This clone was seen repeatedly, ten times or more. This chain uses TRBV27 with TRBJ2-1; D remains ambiguous. Germline V lookup: CDR1 MNHEY, CDR2 SMNVEV (reference sequence). This CDR3 has 13 residues. Trimming stripped 4 bases from V and 8 bases from J, with 12 bases between. CDR3 sequence: CASSSPSRDEQFF. CDR3 nucleotides: TGTGCCAGCAGTTCCCCCTCTAGGGATGAGCAGTTCTTC.

This clone was observed many times. The chain employs TRBV3-1 and TRBJ1-4; the match to TRBD1 covers 10 bases. The CDR3 is 16 amino acids. The V gene's germline CDR1 is LGHDT and CDR2 YNNKEL (reference sequence). The V gene end was trimmed by 1 base and the J gene end by 7 bases; junction bases not matched to a gene: 6. The CDR3 loop is CASSQAQTGGREKLFF. CDR3 bases: TGTGCCAGCAGCCAAGCCCAGACAGGGGGCCGTGAAAAACTGTTTTTT.

The chain joins TRBV5-4 to TRBJ2-1, with a tentative D call TRBD1 (5 bases). The length of the CDR3 is 14 residues. Germline values: CDR1 SGHNT, CDR2 YYREEE (reference sequence). The V gene lost 5 bases and the J gene lost 5 bases, with 14 bases spanning the gap. In DNA, the CDR3 is TGTGCCAGCAGTACAGGTTGCCCAAACAATGAGCAGTTCTTC. It translates to CASSTGCPNNEQFF.

This clone was seen only a few times. Compared with germline, one end of the junction differs, possibly owing to a read error. Other nucleotide sequences in the sample specify the same CDR3. The chain combines TRBV3-1 with TRBJ2-2; unclear D gene. CDR1 and CDR2 (germline): LGHDT, YNNKEL (reference sequence). There are 13 residues in the CDR3. CDR3 DNA sequence: TGTGCCAGCAGCCCTACGGTCACCCGGGAGCTGTTTTTT. Translating it yields CASSPTVTRELFF.

In this sample, this clone is medium-sized. V is TRBV20-1 and J is TRBJ2-7; possibly TRBD1 for D (6 bases). V shed 5 bases and J shed 0 bases, with 14 bases lying between them. The CDR3 length is 14 residues. Germline CDR1 DFQATT, CDR2 SNEGSKA (reference sequence). CDR3 coding DNA: TGCAGTGCTCCCACGACAGGTCACTCCTACGAGCAGTACTTC. This translates into CSAPTTGHSYEQYF.

The V gene is TRBV10-3, the J gene TRBJ1-2; weak D call: TRBD1 (6 bases). Trimming stripped 7 bases from V and 6 bases from J, with 15 bases between. CDR1 is ENHRY, CDR2 SYGVKD, per germline. The CDR3 consists of 13 residues. CDR3 loop: CAITAGVGHGYTF. For the CDR3, the DNA is TGTGCCATCACCGCAGGGGTTGGACATGGCTACACCTTC.

For this clone: The CDR3 does not close with the conserved phenylalanine or tryptophan, likely indicating a read error. The DNA is left out, because the CDR3 cannot be placed on it with certainty; the CDR3 is given as TCRdb lists it. The chain recombines TRBV14 with TRBJ1-6. Germline lookup yields CDR1 SGHDN and CDR2 FVKESK. The CDR3 length is 8 residues, termini included. The CDR3 sequence: CASSQDGY.

This clone occurred many times. V is TRBV7-3 and J is TRBJ2-1, with D unclear. Trimming took off 1 base at V and 7 bases at J, with 8 bases between the two ends. CDR3 length: 13 amino acids. The V gene's germline CDR1 is SGHTA and CDR2 FQGTGA. The CDR3 DNA reads as TGTGCCAGCAGCTTAAGTTCCCGGAATGAGCAGTTCTTC. Translated, it gives CASSLSSRNEQFF.

This clone was found many times. Different DNA sequences within this sample yield the same CDR3. The chain couples TRBV11-2 to TRBJ2-1; D possibly corresponds to TRBD2 (5 bases). V lost 5 bases, J lost 0 bases, and 14 bases lay in between. CDR1 and CDR2 (germline): SGHAT, FQNNGV. This CDR3 region has 16 residues. CDR3 amino acids: CASSPTLGDSYNEQFF. The CDR3 DNA reads as TGTGCCAGCAGCCCGACGCTGGGAGACTCCTACAATGAGCAGTTCTTC.

This clone was counted between two and nine times. V gene TRBV27 combines with J gene TRBJ1-3, with D possibly TRBD1 on 6 matching bases. CDR1 is MNHEY, CDR2 SMNVEV, per germline (reference sequence). CDR3 length: 15 residues. V was shortened by 5 bases and J by 0 bases, with 11 bases between the two germline ends. In DNA form, the CDR3 reads TGTGCCAGCAGTCCGGACAGCATCTCTGGAAACACCATATATTTT. It is translated as CASSPDSISGNTIYF.

The sample holds a few counts of this clone. The chain carries TRBV20-1 and TRBJ1-5; D call uncertain. Germline CDR1 is DFQATT and CDR2 is SNEGSKA (reference sequence). This CDR3 is 14 amino acids long. The V and J ends lost 0 bases and 7 bases respectively, with 13 bases between them. CDR3 bases: TGCAGTGCTAGAGATCCGATGTACGGGCAGCCCCAGCATTTT. The encoded protein is CSARDPMYGQPQHF.

This clone was recorded many times. The chain links TRBV29-1 to TRBJ2-3; weak D call: TRBD2 (6 bases). The CDR3 extends over 14 amino acids. Germline CDR1 is SQVTM and CDR2 is ANQGSEA. V was cut by 6 bases and J by 2 bases, with 15 bases left in between. The CDR3 DNA reads TGCAGCGTAGCGGACTACCAGGTCACAGATACGCAGTATTTT. It specifies CSVADYQVTDTQYF.

Details on this clone: A read error may produce the germline difference seen at one junction end. This chain uses TRBV4-1 with TRBJ2-7; the D is unclear. The germline V gene encodes CDR1 MGHRA and CDR2 YSYEKL. The CDR3 runs to 15 residues. The CDR3 DNA reads as TGCGCCAGCATCCAAGTTCCAGGTAGCTCCTACGAGCAGTACTTC. This translates into CASIQVPGSSYEQYF.

The chain employs TRBV29-1 and TRBJ1-1; D gene ambiguous. This CDR3 is built from 15 residues. V was clipped by 3 bases and J by 3 bases, with 17 bases between them. In germline, CDR1 is SQVTM, CDR2 ANQGSEA. In DNA form, the CDR3 reads TGCAGCGTTGAGGGGTTCGATGGGAAAGACACTGAAGCTTTCTTT. Amino acids: CSVEGFDGKDTEAFF.

This chain connects TRBV4-1 to TRBJ2-7, with TRBD1 as a possible D gene (5 bases). This CDR3 has 15 residues. Germline V lookup: CDR1 MGHRA, CDR2 YSYEKL. The V end was cut by 6 bases, the J end by 4 bases, with 19 bases between. The CDR3, as DNA: TGCGCCAGCAGTATCCGATGGGGCGAGCAGTACGAGCAGTACTTC. Translating gives CASSIRWGEQYEQYF.

This clone is medium-sized within its sample. The CDR3 is CASRGIRNNYGYTF. In DNA, the CDR3 is TGTGCCAGCAGGGGAATAAGGAATAACTATGGCTACACCTTC. The chain uses TRBV6-1 and TRBJ1-2, with D unclear. Germline V CDR1 and CDR2: MNHNS, SASEGT. Trimming left V 6 bases short and J 1 base short, with 12 bases between. The CDR3 length is 14 residues.

The V gene is TRBV6-1, the J gene TRBJ1-1; D might be TRBD1 (6 bases). V gave up 6 bases and J gave up 0 bases, with 11 bases separating them. The germline V gene has CDR1 MNHNS and CDR2 SASEGT. This CDR3 comprises 14 residues. The chain's CDR3 is CASRAGHLNTEAFF. The CDR3 nucleotides are TGTGCCAGCAGGGCGGGACATCTGAACACTGAAGCTTTCTTT.

This clone is medium-sized. The chain has TRBV20-1 and TRBJ1-1; 7 bases match TRBD1. This CDR3 spans 12 amino acids. Germline CDR1 and CDR2: DFQATT and SNEGSKA (reference sequence). The ends lost 5 bases at V and 5 bases at J; junction bases unmatched: 5. CDR3 loop: CSAPLTGTEAFF. In DNA, the CDR3 is TGCAGTGCTCCCCTGACAGGGACTGAAGCTTTCTTT.

This clone was counted a few times. The chain recombines TRBV6-5 with TRBJ2-7; 10 bases match TRBD2. Trimming at V came to 8 bases and at J to 2 bases, leaving 18 bases not matched to a gene. The CDR3 contains 18 residues. CDR1 MNHEY and CDR2 SVGAGI come from the germline V gene. The CDR3 loop is CASGDPVRLAGVAYEQYF. DNA for the CDR3: TGTGCCAGCGGGGACCCGGTCCGCCTAGCGGGAGTAGCCTACGAGCAGTACTTC.

This clone has a count of ten or more. The J gene is TRBJ2-7, the V gene TRBV5-6, with TRBD1 as a possible D gene (10 bases). Germline CDR1 reads SGHDT; CDR2 reads YYEEEE. This CDR3 is built from 17 residues. Trimming took off 4 bases at V and 5 bases at J, with 25 bases between the two ends. The CDR3 DNA sequence: TGTGCCAGCAGCCGTCTGGCGGGAGGGACAGGGGATAACGAGCAGTACTTC. Translation: CASSRLAGGTGDNEQYF.

V is TRBV20-1 and J is TRBJ1-6, with D possibly matching TRBD1 (5 bases). V lost 0 bases and J 17 bases, leaving 11 bases between the germline ends. CDR1 is DFQATT and CDR2 is SNEGSKA in the germline V gene (reference sequence). This CDR3 has 11 amino acids. The CDR3 coding sequence is TGCAGTGCTAGAGATAAGGGAGGGGTCCACTTT. Amino acid sequence: CSARDKGGVHF.